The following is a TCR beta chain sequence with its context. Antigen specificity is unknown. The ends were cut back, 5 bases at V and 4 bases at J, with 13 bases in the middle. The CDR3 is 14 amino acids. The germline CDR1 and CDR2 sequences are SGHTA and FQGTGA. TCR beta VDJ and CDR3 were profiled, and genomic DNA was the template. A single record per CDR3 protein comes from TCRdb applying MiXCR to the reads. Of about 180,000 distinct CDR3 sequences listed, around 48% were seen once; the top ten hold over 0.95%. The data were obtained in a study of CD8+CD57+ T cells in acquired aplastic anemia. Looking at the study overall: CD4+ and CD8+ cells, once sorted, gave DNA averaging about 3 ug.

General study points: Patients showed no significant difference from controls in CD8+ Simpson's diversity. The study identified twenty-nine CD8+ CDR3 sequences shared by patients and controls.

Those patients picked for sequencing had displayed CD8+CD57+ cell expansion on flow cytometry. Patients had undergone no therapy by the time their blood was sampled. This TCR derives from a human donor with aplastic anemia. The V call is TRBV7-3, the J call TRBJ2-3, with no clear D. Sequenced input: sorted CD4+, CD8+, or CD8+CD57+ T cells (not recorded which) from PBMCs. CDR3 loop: CASSARGVADTQYF. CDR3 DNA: TGTGCCAGCAGCGCTCGAGGCGTGGCAGATACGCAGTATTTT.